The clone carrying this T cell receptor (beta chain) was detected a few times. Its antigen is not identified. TCRdb re-called the 5' RACE reads through MiXCR, storing one row per CDR3 protein. The table has 700,000 or so distinct CDR3 sequences, roughly 19% seen once. Germline V gene sequence: CDR1 SGHRS, CDR2 YFSETQ. The CDR3 length is 15 residues. The trim removed 1 base at V and 4 bases at J, leaving 7 bases unmatched. These data originate in a study of CD8 T cells in ankylosing spondylitis. Study conclusions and caveats: The study looked at matched synovial fluid samples from ankylosing spondylitis patients. Disease-linked clones were reported to be significantly enriched there. Certain motif variants had earlier appeared in reactive arthritis synovial fluid and blood. Ankylosing spondylitis blood seemed to carry a telltale TCR beta motif made of eight or nine highly homologous variants.

The sample taken for sequencing was blood, either unsorted or a sorted T cell fraction (not recorded which). J is TRBJ2-5 and V is TRBV5-1; 7 nucleotides align to TRBD1. The clonotype was recovered from a male donor with ankylosing spondylitis. CDR3 amino acids: CASSLTGDRLETQYF. The CDR3, as DNA: TGCGCCAGCAGCTTGACAGGGGATCGTCTAGAGACCCAGTACTTC.